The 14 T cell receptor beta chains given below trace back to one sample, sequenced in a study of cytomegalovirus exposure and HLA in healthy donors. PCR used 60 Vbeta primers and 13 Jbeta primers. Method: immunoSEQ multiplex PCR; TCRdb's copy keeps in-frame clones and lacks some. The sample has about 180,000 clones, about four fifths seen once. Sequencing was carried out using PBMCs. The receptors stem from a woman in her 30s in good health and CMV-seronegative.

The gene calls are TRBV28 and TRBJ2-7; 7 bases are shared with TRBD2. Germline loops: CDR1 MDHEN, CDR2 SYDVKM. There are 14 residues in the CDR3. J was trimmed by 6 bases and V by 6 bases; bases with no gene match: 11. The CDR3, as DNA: TGTGCCAGCAGAAAACCGGGCGGCGGGGGCGAGCAGTACTTC. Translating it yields CASRKPGGGGEQYF.

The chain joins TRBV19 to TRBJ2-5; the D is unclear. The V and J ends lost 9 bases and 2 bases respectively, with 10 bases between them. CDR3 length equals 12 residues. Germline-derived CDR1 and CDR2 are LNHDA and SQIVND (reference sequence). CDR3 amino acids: CASASRQETQYF. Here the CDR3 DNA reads TGTGCCAGCGCGTCTCGTCAAGAGACCCAGTACTTC. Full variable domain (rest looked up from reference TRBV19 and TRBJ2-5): DGGITQSPKYLFRKEGQNVTLSCEQNLNHDAMYWYRQDPGQGLRLIYYSQIVNDFQKGDIAEGYSVSREKKESFPLTVTSAQKNPTAFYLCASASRQETQYFGPGTRLLVL.

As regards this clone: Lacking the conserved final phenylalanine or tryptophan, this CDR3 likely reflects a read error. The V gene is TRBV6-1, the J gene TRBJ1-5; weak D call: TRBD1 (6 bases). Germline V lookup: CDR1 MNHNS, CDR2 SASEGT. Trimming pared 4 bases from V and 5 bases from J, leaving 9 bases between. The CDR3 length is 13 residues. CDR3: CASSAGVYQPQHV. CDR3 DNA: TGTGCCAGCAGTGCAGGGGTCTATCAGCCCCAGCATGTT.

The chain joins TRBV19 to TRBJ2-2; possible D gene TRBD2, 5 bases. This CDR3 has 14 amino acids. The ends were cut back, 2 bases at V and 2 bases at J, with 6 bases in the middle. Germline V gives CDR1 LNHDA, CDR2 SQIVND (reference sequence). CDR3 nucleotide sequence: TGTGCCAGTAGTATATCGGGAAACACCGGGGAGCTGTTTTTT. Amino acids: CASSISGNTGELFF.

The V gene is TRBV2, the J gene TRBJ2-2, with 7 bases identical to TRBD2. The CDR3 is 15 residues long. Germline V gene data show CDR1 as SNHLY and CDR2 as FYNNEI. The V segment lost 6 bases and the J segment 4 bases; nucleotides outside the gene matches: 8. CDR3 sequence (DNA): TGTGCCAGCAGGCCCCTAGCGGCAGGCACCGGGGAGCTGTTTTTT. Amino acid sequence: CASRPLAAGTGELFF.

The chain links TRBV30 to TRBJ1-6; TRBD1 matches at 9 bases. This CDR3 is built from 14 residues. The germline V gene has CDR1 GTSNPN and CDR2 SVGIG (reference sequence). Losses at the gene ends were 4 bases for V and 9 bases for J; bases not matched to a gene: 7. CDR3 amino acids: CAWKGGQGSSPLHF. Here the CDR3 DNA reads TGTGCCTGGAAAGGGGGACAGGGTTCTTCACCCCTCCACTTT.

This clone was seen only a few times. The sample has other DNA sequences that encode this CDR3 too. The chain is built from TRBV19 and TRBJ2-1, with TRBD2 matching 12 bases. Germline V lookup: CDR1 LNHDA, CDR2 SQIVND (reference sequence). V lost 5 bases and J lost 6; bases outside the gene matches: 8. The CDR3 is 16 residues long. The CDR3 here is CASSSLAGGRGNEQFF. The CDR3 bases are TGTGCCAGTAGTTCCCTAGCGGGGGGGCGGGGCAATGAGCAGTTCTTC. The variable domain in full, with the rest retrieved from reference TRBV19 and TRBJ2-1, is DGGITQSPKYLFRKEGQNVTLSCEQNLNHDAMYWYRQDPGQGLRLIYYSQIVNDFQKGDIAEGYSVSREKKESFPLTVTSAQKNPTAFYLCASSSLAGGRGNEQFFGPGTRLTVL.

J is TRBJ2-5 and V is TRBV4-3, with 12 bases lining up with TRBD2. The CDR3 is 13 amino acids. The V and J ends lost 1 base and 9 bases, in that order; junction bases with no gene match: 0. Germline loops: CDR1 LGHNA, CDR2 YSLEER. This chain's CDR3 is CASSQGLAGAQYF. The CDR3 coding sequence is TGCGCCAGCAGCCAAGGACTAGCGGGGGCCCAGTACTTC.

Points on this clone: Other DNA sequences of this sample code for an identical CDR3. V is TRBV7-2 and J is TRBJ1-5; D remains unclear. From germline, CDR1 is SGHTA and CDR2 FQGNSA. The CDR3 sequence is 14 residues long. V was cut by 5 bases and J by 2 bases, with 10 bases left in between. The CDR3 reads CASSPTKGNQPQHF. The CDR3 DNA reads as TGTGCCAGCAGCCCAACTAAGGGCAATCAGCCCCAGCATTTT.

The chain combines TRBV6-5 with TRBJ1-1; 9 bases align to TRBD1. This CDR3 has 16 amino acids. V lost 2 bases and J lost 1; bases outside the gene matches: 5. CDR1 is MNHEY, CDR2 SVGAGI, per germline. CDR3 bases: TGTGCCAGCAGTTACGCACAGGGGGCCTGGAACACTGAAGCTTTCTTT. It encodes CASSYAQGAWNTEAFF.

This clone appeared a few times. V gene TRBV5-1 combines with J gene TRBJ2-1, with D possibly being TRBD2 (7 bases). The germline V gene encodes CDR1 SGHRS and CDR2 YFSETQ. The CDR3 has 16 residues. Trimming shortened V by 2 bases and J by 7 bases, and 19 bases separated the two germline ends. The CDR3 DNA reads TGCGCCAGCAGCTTCGGGGGGAACGGGGGGCAGAATGAGCAGTTCTTC. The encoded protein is CASSFGGNGGQNEQFF. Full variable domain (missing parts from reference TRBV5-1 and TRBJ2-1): KAGVTQTPRYLIKTRGQQVTLSCSPISGHRSVSWYQQTPGQGLQFLFEYFSETQRNKGNFPGRFSGRQFSNSRSEMNVSTLELGDSALYLCASSFGGNGGQNEQFFGPGTRLTVL.

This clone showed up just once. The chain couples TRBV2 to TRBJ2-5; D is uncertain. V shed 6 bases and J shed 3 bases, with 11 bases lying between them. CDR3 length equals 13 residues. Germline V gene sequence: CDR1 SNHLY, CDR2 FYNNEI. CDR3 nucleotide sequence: TGTGCCAGCAGCGAGAGTGTAAAAGAGACCCAGTACTTC. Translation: CASSESVKETQYF.

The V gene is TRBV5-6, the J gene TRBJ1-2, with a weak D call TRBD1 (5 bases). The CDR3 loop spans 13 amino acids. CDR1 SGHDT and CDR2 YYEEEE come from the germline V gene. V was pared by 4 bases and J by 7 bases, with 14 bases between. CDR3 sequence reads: CASSLGTDGGYTF. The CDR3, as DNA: TGTGCCAGCAGCCTCGGGACTGATGGTGGCTACACCTTC.

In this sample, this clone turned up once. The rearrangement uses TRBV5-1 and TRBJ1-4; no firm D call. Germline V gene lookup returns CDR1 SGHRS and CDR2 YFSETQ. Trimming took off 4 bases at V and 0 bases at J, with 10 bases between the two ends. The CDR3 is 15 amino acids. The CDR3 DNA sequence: TGCGCCAGCAGCCCATCAGGTGCAACTAATGAAAAACTGTTTTTT. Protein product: CASSPSGATNEKLFF.